These 17 T cell receptor beta chains originate from one sample sequenced in a study of blood T cell repertoires in COVID-19. The assay was immunoSEQ multiplex PCR, and TCRdb's table has in-frame clones only and misses some. The data contain approximately 200,000 clones, about nine tenths of them singletons. The sequenced sample consisted of peripheral blood. These receptors were taken from a man in his forties or fifties with acute or convalescent COVID-19.

This chain joins TRBV18 and TRBJ2-7; D ambiguous. The germline gives CDR1 KGHSH, CDR2 LQKENI. The V end lost 3 bases, the J end lost 6 bases, and 9 bases lay between the germline ends. The CDR3 is made up of 12 amino acids. The CDR3 sequence is CASSPEITEQYF. DNA for the CDR3: TGTGCCAGCTCACCTGAGATCACCGAGCAGTACTTC.

A single count supports this clone. The chain recombines TRBV29-1 with TRBJ1-2; tentatively, D is TRBD1 (6 bases). Trimming took off 0 bases at V and 1 base at J, with 12 bases between the two ends. CDR3 size: 15 residues. Germline lookup yields CDR1 SQVTM and CDR2 ANQGSEA. The CDR3 here is CSVEERQGINYGYTF. Here the CDR3 DNA reads TGCAGCGTTGAAGAGCGGCAGGGGATTAACTATGGCTACACCTTC.

This chain connects TRBV30 to TRBJ1-4; no clear D gene. V lost 0 bases to trimming and J lost 8 bases, with 4 bases between them. Germline loops: CDR1 GTSNPN, CDR2 SVGIG (reference sequence). The CDR3 has 11 amino acids. This CDR3 reads CAWSVQEKLFF. The CDR3 DNA reads as TGTGCCTGGAGTGTACAGGAAAAACTGTTTTTT. The full variable domain, with the rest looked up from reference TRBV30 and TRBJ1-4, is SQTIHQWPATLVQPVGSPLSLECTVEGTSNPNLYWYRQAAGRGLQLLFYSVGIGQISSEVPQNLSASRPQDRQFILSSKKLLLSDSGFYLCAWSVQEKLFFGSGTQLSVL.

The genes are TRBV19 and TRBJ1-1; 9 positions match TRBD1. The V gene's germline CDR1 is LNHDA and CDR2 SQIVND (reference sequence). The CDR3 extends over 15 amino acids. With V trimmed by 5 bases and J by 4 bases, 8 bases remained unmatched. CDR3 sequence: CASSRPGTGSTEAFF. CDR3 coding DNA: TGTGCCAGTAGTCGTCCCGGGACAGGGAGCACTGAAGCTTTCTTT.

The chain uses TRBV3-1 (or the pseudogene TRBV3-2) and TRBJ2-1; D uncertain. The CDR3 is 11 amino acids. The germline V gene has CDR1 LGHDT and CDR2 YNNKEL (reference sequence). V lost 6 bases, J lost 7 bases, and 7 bases lay in between. This chain's CDR3 is CASSNLNEQFF. CDR3 coding DNA: TGTGCCAGCAGTAACTTGAATGAGCAGTTCTTC.

The rearrangement joins TRBV18 to TRBJ2-1; D is perhaps TRBD1 (6 bases). CDR1 is KGHSH and CDR2 is LQKENI in the germline V gene. The CDR3 length is 16 residues. V was cut by 6 bases and J by 2 bases, with 17 bases left in between. The CDR3 protein is CASSPTQGPTYNEQFF. The CDR3 bases are TGTGCCAGCTCCCCGACCCAGGGGCCGACCTACAATGAGCAGTTCTTC.

The chain is built from TRBV4-1 and TRBJ1-4; no clear D gene. The germline V and J ends were trimmed by 1 base and 8 bases, with 11 bases remaining between them. Germline V gives CDR1 MGHRA, CDR2 YSYEKL. CDR3 length: 14 amino acids. CDR3 sequence: CASSQGEVGEKLFF. The CDR3 DNA reads TGCGCCAGCAGCCAAGGGGAGGTCGGAGAAAAACTGTTTTTT.

The rearrangement links TRBV2 to TRBJ1-5, with a possible D match to TRBD1 (5 bases). Germline assignment: CDR1 SNHLY and CDR2 FYNNEI. The CDR3 runs 14 residues. V lost 3 bases and J lost 2, with 8 bases in between. CDR3 region: CASSDRDRNQPQHF. In DNA form, the CDR3 reads TGTGCCAGCAGTGACAGGGATCGCAATCAGCCCCAGCATTTT.

V usage is TRBV10-3 and J usage is TRBJ1-5, with 7 positions matching TRBD1. Germline CDR1 and CDR2: ENHRY and SYGVKD. With 2 bases clipped from V and 2 bases from J, the junction kept 15 bases outside the gene matches. The CDR3 sequence is 19 residues long. CDR3 nucleotide sequence: TGTGCCATCAGTGAGAGGTGGGTAACAGGGGAAAGTGGCAATCAGCCCCAGCATTTT. Protein product: CAISERWVTGESGNQPQHF.

This clone appeared a few times. J is TRBJ2-2 and V is TRBV6-5; TRBD2 aligns across 8 bases. This CDR3 is built from 14 residues. Germline trimming cut 7 bases from V and 3 bases from J; bases unmatched to any gene: 4. Per the germline V gene, CDR1 is MNHEY and CDR2 is SVGAGI. For the CDR3, the DNA is TGTGCCAGCACGGGGGGGCGAGACACCGGGGAGCTGTTTTTT. Residues: CASTGGRDTGELFF.

The genes are TRBV5-4 and TRBJ1-2, with 8 bases identical to TRBD1. V lost 5 bases, J lost 3 bases, and 3 bases stayed unmatched. Looked up from germline, CDR1 is SGHNT and CDR2 is YYREEE (reference sequence). The CDR3 consists of 13 residues. The CDR3 loop reads CASRGQGDYGYTF. The CDR3 DNA is TGTGCCAGCAGAGGACAGGGTGACTATGGCTACACCTTC.

CDR3 in amino acids: CASSEPTGREKLFF. CDR3 DNA: TGTGCCAGCAGTGAACCGACAGGGCGGGAAAAACTGTTTTTT. The J gene is TRBJ1-4, the V gene TRBV25-1; 7 bases align to TRBD1. The germline V gene encodes CDR1 MGHDK and CDR2 SYGVNS. The J segment lost 8 bases and the V segment lost 2 bases, leaving 5 bases of the junction unmatched. The CDR3 totals 14 residues.

The CDR3 region has the DNA TGCGCCAGCAACCCCGACAGGGGAGATGGCTACACCTTC. This sequence encodes CASNPDRGDGYTF. The V call is TRBV5-1, the J call TRBJ1-2, with 8 bases lining up with TRBD1. V lost 6 bases to trimming and J lost 6 bases; unmatched junction nucleotides: 7. Germline V gives CDR1 SGHRS, CDR2 YFSETQ. The CDR3 covers 13 residues.

CDR3 residues: CASSLQAGVGTDTQYF. For the CDR3, the DNA is TGTGCCAGCAGCCTACAAGCGGGGGTGGGCACAGATACGCAGTATTTT. The chain carries TRBV11-3 and TRBJ2-3; TRBD2 aligns across 8 bases. Trimming removed 5 bases from V and 1 base from J; junction bases left unmatched: 8. The CDR3 covers 16 residues. The V gene's germline CDR1 is SGHNT and CDR2 YENEEA.

The gene calls are TRBV5-1 and TRBJ1-2; D remains unclear. Trimming took off 7 bases at V and 0 bases at J, with 16 bases between the two ends. CDR1 is SGHRS, CDR2 YFSETQ, per germline. The CDR3 totals 15 residues. CDR3 sequence: CASGDRAGTNYGYTF. The CDR3 DNA follows: TGCGCCAGCGGGGATCGGGCGGGTACTAACTATGGCTACACCTTC. The whole variable domain, filled in from reference TRBV5-1 and TRBJ1-2, reads KAGVTQTPRYLIKTRGQQVTLSCSPISGHRSVSWYQQTPGQGLQFLFEYFSETQRNKGNFPGRFSGRQFSNSRSEMNVSTLELGDSALYLCASGDRAGTNYGYTFGSGTRLTVV.

V is TRBV25-1 and J is TRBJ2-1, with no clear D. Germline CDR1 and CDR2: MGHDK and SYGVNS. The CDR3 is made up of 14 amino acids. Trimming removed 3 bases at V and 4 bases at J, with 10 bases between. CDR3 region: CASSDSRNYNEQFF. The CDR3 DNA is TGTGCCAGCAGTGACTCCAGGAATTACAATGAGCAGTTCTTC.

This clone occurred once. The chain recombines TRBV20-1 with TRBJ1-1; 7 bases agree with TRBD1. The CDR3 spans 15 residues. The V segment lost 3 bases and the J segment 3 bases; nucleotides outside the gene matches: 10. Germline-derived CDR1 and CDR2 are DFQATT and SNEGSKA (reference sequence). The CDR3 bases are TGCAGTGCTAGTCACCTTACAACAGGGGACACTGAAGCTTTCTTT. As protein: CSASHLTTGDTEAFF.